These T cell receptor beta chains were read from a single sample in a study of CD8+CD57+ T cells in acquired aplastic anemia. TCRdb re-called the reads with MiXCR, one entry per CDR3 protein. In the table there are roughly 180,000 distinct CDR3 sequences, under 70% of which are singletons. Sample: sorted CD4+, CD8+, or CD8+CD57+ T cells (not recorded which) from PBMCs. Every receptor here comes from a human donor with severe aplastic anemia or a healthy control (not recorded which). CDR3s include the opening cysteine and the closing phenylalanine or tryptophan. D genes are given only for firm matches. Not every row has a clone size; where given, it reads once, few, many or a size class.

V: TRBV4-2
J: TRBJ1-1
size: many
D: -
length: 18
DNA: TGTGCCAGCAGCCAAGATCGTCCCGCAACAGGGCTTCTAACTGAAGCTTTCTTT
CDR3: CASSQDRPATGLLTEAFF

V: TRBV18
J: TRBJ2-7
size: few
D: TRBD1
length: 15
DNA: TGTGCCAGCTCATTCCAGGACAGGGGGCACTACGAGCAGTACTTC
CDR3: CASSFQDRGHYEQYF

V: TRBV5-1
J: TRBJ2-7
size: few
D: -
length: 14
DNA: TGCGCCAGCAGCTTGGCCCAATGGGTGGACGAGCAGTACTTC
CDR3: CASSLAQWVDEQYF

V: TRBV25-1
J: TRBJ2-2
size: few
D: TRBD2
length: 13
DNA: TGTGCCAGCAGGACTAGCGGGACCGGGGAGCTGTTTTTT
CDR3: CASRTSGTGELFF

V: TRBV2
J: TRBJ1-1
size: -
D: -
length: 13
DNA: TGTGCCAGCAGTGTCAGGGTGTCAGGGGAAGCTTTCTTT
CDR3: CASSVRVSGEAFF

V: TRBV5-1
J: TRBJ1-5
size: -
D: TRBD1
length: 14
DNA: TGCGCCAGCAGCTGGGGACAGGGTGGACAGCCCCAGCATTTT
CDR3: CASSWGQGGQPQHF

V: TRBV11-2
J: TRBJ2-7
size: many
D: -
length: 12
DNA: TGTGCCAGCAGCTTAGGGGAACACGAGCAGTACTTC
CDR3: CASSLGEHEQYF

V: TRBV6-2/TRBV6-3
J: TRBJ2-1
size: -
D: -
length: 16
DNA: TGTGCCAGCAGTTACTTCGCCGGGGTGCCCTACAATGAGCAGTTCTTC
CDR3: CASSYFAGVPYNEQFF

V: TRBV15
J: TRBJ2-3
size: -
D: TRBD1
length: 15
DNA: TGTGCCACCAGCAATCGACAGGGTAGCACAGATACGCAGTATTTT
CDR3: CATSNRQGSTDTQYF

V: TRBV24-1
J: TRBJ2-5
size: -
D: -
length: 15
DNA: TGTGCCACCAGTGATTCTAGGACAGACCAAGAGACCCAGTACTTC
CDR3: CATSDSRTDQETQYF

V: TRBV15
J: TRBJ1-2
size: -
D: -
length: 16
DNA: TGTGCCTCCAGCAGAGTTCTTCCGGGAGCTAACTATGGCTACACCTTC
CDR3: CASSRVLPGANYGYTF

V: TRBV19
J: TRBJ1-1
size: -
D: -
length: 14
DNA: TGTGCCAGTAGTATTTTAGGGGGTATGACTGAAGCTTTCTTT
CDR3: CASSILGGMTEAFF

V: TRBV12-3/TRBV12-4
J: TRBJ1-6
size: many
D: -
length: 13
DNA: TGTGCCAGCAGGCCAGGCGATAATTCACCCCTCCACTTT
CDR3: CASRPGDNSPLHF

V: TRBV4-3
J: TRBJ2-2
size: many
D: -
length: 15
DNA: TGCGCCAGCAGCCCCCACAGGGCCAGGGCCGGGGAGCTGTTTTTT
CDR3: CASSPHRARAGELFF

V: TRBV15
J: TRBJ1-1
size: -
D: -
length: 13
DNA: TGTGCCACCAGCAGAGAGGCCTTCGCTGAAGCTTTCTTT
CDR3: CATSREAFAEAFF

V: TRBV9
J: TRBJ2-2
size: -
D: -
length: 16
DNA: TGTGCCAGCTCACCACCTAGGGGGGCTGCCCCCGGGGAGCTGTTTTTT
CDR3: CASSPPRGAAPGELFF

V: TRBV20-1
J: TRBJ1-2
size: -
D: TRBD1
length: 12
DNA: TGCAGTGGAAAACAGGGGTTGTATGGCTACACCTTC
CDR3: CSGKQGLYGYTF

V: TRBV7-9
J: TRBJ2-7
size: once
D: -
length: 14
DNA: TGTGCCAGCAGCTTAGAAGGGCCCTCCAACGAGCAGTACTTC
CDR3: CASSLEGPSNEQYF

V: TRBV20-1
J: TRBJ1-2
size: many
D: -
length: 12
DNA: TGCAGTGCTAGGGGAGGACAACATGGCTACACCTTC
CDR3: CSARGGQHGYTF

V: TRBV29-1
J: TRBJ2-3
size: few
D: TRBD2
length: 15
DNA: TGCAGCGTTGTACCAGCGGGGGCCACCACAGATACGCAGTATTTT
CDR3: CSVVPAGATTDTQYF

V: TRBV24-1
J: TRBJ2-3
size: -
D: TRBD2
length: 18
DNA: TGTGCCACCAGTGGACCACGGACTAGCGGGAGCCTCACAGATACGCAGTATTTT
CDR3: CATSGPRTSGSLTDTQYF

V: TRBV5-4
J: TRBJ2-3
size: -
D: TRBD2
length: 16
DNA: TGTGCCAGCAGCAAGAGGGCGGGGGGGCGGACAGATACGCAGTATTTT
CDR3: CASSKRAGGRTDTQYF

V: TRBV4-1
J: TRBJ2-1
size: -
D: TRBD2
length: 17
DNA: TGTGCCAGCAGTCCTCGGGAGCGGGAGATTTTTTACAATGAGCAGTTCTTC
CDR3: CASSPREREIFYNEQFF

V: TRBV12-3/TRBV12-4
J: TRBJ2-4
size: many
D: -
length: 14
DNA: TGTGCCAGCAGTTTCGGGGGTCTTGGAAACATTCAGTACTTC
CDR3: CASSFGGLGNIQYF

V: TRBV20-1
J: TRBJ2-2
size: -
D: -
length: 12
DNA: TGCAGTGCTAGATGGGTTACCGGGGAGCTGTTTTTT
CDR3: CSARWVTGELFF

V: TRBV2
J: TRBJ2-7
size: -
D: -
length: 12
DNA: TGTGCCAGCAGCCCGTCTAGGAGTGGGCAGTACTTC
CDR3: CASSPSRSGQYF

V: TRBV6-4
J: TRBJ1-2
size: many
D: -
length: 11
DNA: TGTGCCAGCCCCCCAAACTATGGCTACACCTTC
CDR3: CASPPNYGYTF

V: TRBV20-1
J: TRBJ1-2
size: -
D: -
length: 11
DNA: TGCAGTGCTAGCGGGGGTGCTGGCTACACCTTC
CDR3: CSASGGAGYTF

V: TRBV7-9
J: TRBJ1-4
size: once
D: -
length: 11
DNA: TGTGCCAGCAGTTTCAATGAAAAACTGTTTTTT
CDR3: CASSFNEKLFF

V: TRBV2
J: TRBJ1-1
size: -
D: -
length: 14
DNA: TGTGCCAGCAGGGGGGGGGGGCGCAACACTGAAGCTTTCTTT
CDR3: CASRGGGRNTEAFF

V: TRBV19
J: TRBJ1-5
size: many
D: -
length: 14
DNA: TGTGCCAGTAAGATAGGGGAAGGCAATCAGCCCCAGCATTTT
CDR3: CASKIGEGNQPQHF

V: TRBV7-6
J: TRBJ2-7
size: -
D: -
length: 15
DNA: TGTGCTAGCAGCTTAGCGGAGGGCAGGGTCGGCGAGCAGTACTTC
CDR3: CASSLAEGRVGEQYF

V: TRBV10-3
J: TRBJ1-6
size: -
D: -
length: 13
DNA: TGTGCCATCAGTCGGACGGATAATTCACCCCTCCACTTT
CDR3: CAISRTDNSPLHF

V: TRBV7-2
J: TRBJ2-7
size: few
D: -
length: 15
DNA: TGTGCCAGCAGCCCCATGGCGGGTCACTACTACGAGCAGTACTTC
CDR3: CASSPMAGHYYEQYF

V: TRBV20-1
J: TRBJ1-5
size: -
D: -
length: 15
DNA: TGCAGTGCTAGGACGGCTGGGAGCCTCAATCAGCCCCAGCATTTT
CDR3: CSARTAGSLNQPQHF

V: TRBV10-3
J: TRBJ1-2
size: -
D: -
length: 12
DNA: TGTGCCATCCTGATCGAGGGACTCGGCTACACCTTC
CDR3: CAILIEGLGYTF

V: TRBV9
J: TRBJ2-1
size: -
D: -
length: 15
DNA: TGTGCCAGCAGCATCCGGGGGGCCGGTTACAATGAGCAGTTCTTC
CDR3: CASSIRGAGYNEQFF

V: TRBV4-2
J: TRBJ1-6
size: few
D: -
length: 16
DNA: TGTGCCAGCAGCCAAGACCGGGGCGGGGGAGATTCACCCCTCCACTTT
CDR3: CASSQDRGGGDSPLHF

V: TRBV15
J: TRBJ1-5
size: -
D: -
length: 16
DNA: TGTGCCACCAGCAGAGGGTCCCAGGGTTGGGTTCAGCCCCAGCATTTT
CDR3: CATSRGSQGWVQPQHF

V: TRBV20-1
J: TRBJ2-5
size: -
D: TRBD2
length: 13
DNA: TGCAGTGCTCACGGACTAGCGCGTGAGACCCAGTACTTC
CDR3: CSAHGLARETQYF

V: TRBV12-5
J: TRBJ1-6
size: -
D: TRBD1
length: 17
DNA: TGTGCTAGTGGTTTGCCCCCGGGACAGGGGCCCTATTCACCCCTCCACTTT
CDR3: CASGLPPGQGPYSPLHF

V: TRBV20-1
J: TRBJ2-1
size: many
D: -
length: 14
DNA: TGCAGTGCCCAAGGGCAGCTGAACTACAATGAGCAGTTCTTC
CDR3: CSAQGQLNYNEQFF

V: TRBV11-1
J: TRBJ2-7
size: -
D: TRBD1
length: 15
DNA: TGTGCCAGCAGCTTAGGTAACAGGGGGCCCTACGAGCAGTACTTC
CDR3: CASSLGNRGPYEQYF

V: TRBV6-1
J: TRBJ2-1
size: -
D: -
length: 14
DNA: TGTGCCAGCAGACAAAACGTGGAGAACAATGAGCAGTTCTTC
CDR3: CASRQNVENNEQFF

V: TRBV24-1
J: TRBJ2-2
size: -
D: -
length: 17
DNA: TGTGCCACCAGTGAGGCCGGGGTAACCAGTCGAACCGGGGAGCTGTTTTTT
CDR3: CATSEAGVTSRTGELFF

V: TRBV29-1
J: TRBJ2-2
size: -
D: -
length: 17
DNA: TGCAGCGTCGCAGGGAGCAGGGAGCTAATGGGGACCGGGGAGCTGTTTTTT
CDR3: CSVAGSRELMGTGELFF

V: TRBV20-1
J: TRBJ1-2
size: -
D: TRBD1
length: 14
DNA: TGCAGCGCTAATCCAATGACAGGGGGCTATGGCTACACCTTC
CDR3: CSANPMTGGYGYTF

V: TRBV24-1
J: TRBJ2-7
size: few
D: -
length: 11
DNA: TGTGCCACCAGTTCGGGATACGAGCAGTACTTC
CDR3: CATSSGYEQYF

V: TRBV25-1
J: TRBJ2-7
size: -
D: TRBD1
length: 14
DNA: TGTGCCAGCAGTGAATATTCGAGGGGGCTCGAGCAGTACTTC
CDR3: CASSEYSRGLEQYF

V: TRBV7-2
J: TRBJ2-3
size: few
D: TRBD2
length: 14
DNA: TGTGCCAGCAGCTTAGCTGGGGGGGGAGATACGCAGTATTTT
CDR3: CASSLAGGGDTQYF

V: TRBV7-8
J: TRBJ1-1
size: -
D: TRBD1
length: 14
DNA: TGTGCCAGCAGCTCCAACAGGGGTAACACTGAAGCTTTCTTT
CDR3: CASSSNRGNTEAFF

V: TRBV20-1
J: TRBJ2-7
size: many
D: -
length: 15
DNA: TGCAGTGCTAGAGACCTGACACGTAACTCCTACGAGCAGTACTTC
CDR3: CSARDLTRNSYEQYF

V: TRBV9
J: TRBJ1-4
size: -
D: -
length: 14
DNA: TGTGCCAGCACCTGGGGTTCTGAGGGTGAAAAACTGTTTTTT
CDR3: CASTWGSEGEKLFF